Listed below are T cell receptor beta chains from one sample, sequenced in a study of T cell responses to AZD1222 COVID-19 vaccine. Assay used: immunoSEQ multiplex PCR; TCRdb lists only in-frame clones, some missing. This table holds under 35,000 clones, 75% to 90% found once. This specimen was peripheral blood, taken on day 0 of AZD1222 vaccination. Every receptor here comes from an adult in good health. Each CDR3 is given with its conserved first and last residue. D genes are given only for firm matches. Some rows have no size entry. The others give once, few or many, or a class for an expanded clone.

abundance,v_gene,d_gene,j_gene,CDR3aa,CDR3nt
NA,TRBV12-3/TRBV12-4,NA,TRBJ2-2,CASSLAGPDLFF,TGTGCCAGCAGTTTAGCTGGACCAGACCTGTTTTTT
few,TRBV29-1,NA,TRBJ2-1,CSVELGDEQFF,TGCAGCGTTGAATTGGGCGATGAGCAGTTCTTC
NA,TRBV28,NA,TRBJ1-3,CASSSPGKAGNTIYF,TGTGCCAGCAGTTCTCCGGGCAAGGCTGGAAACACCATATATTTT
NA,TRBV6-5,NA,TRBJ1-3,CASSYGNTIYF,TGTGCCAGCAGTTACGGAAACACCATATATTTT
NA,TRBV10-1,TRBD2,TRBJ2-7,CATAGLAGGKYEQYF,TGCGCCACCGCCGGACTAGCGGGAGGAAAATACGAGCAGTACTTC
NA,TRBV24-1,NA,TRBJ1-5,CATGEGNQPQHF,TGTGCCACCGGGGAGGGCAATCAGCCCCAGCATTTT
NA,TRBV2,NA,TRBJ1-2,CASSGFSGGESGYTF,TGTGCCAGCAGTGGGTTCTCGGGGGGCGAAAGTGGCTACACCTTC
NA,TRBV29-1,TRBD1,TRBJ2-7,CSVEPRDRGGEQYF,TGCAGCGTGGAACCCCGGGACAGGGGTGGGGAGCAGTACTTC
NA,TRBV5-6,NA,TRBJ1-1,CASSLGQTMNTEAFF,TGTGCCAGCAGCCTAGGACAGACCATGAACACTGAAGCTTTCTTT
NA,TRBV11-2,NA,TRBJ1-1,CASSFGGTEAFF,TGTGCCAGCAGCTTCGGGGGCACTGAAGCTTTCTTT
NA,TRBV10-3,NA,TRBJ2-5,CAIRGSSDQETQYF,TGTGCCATCAGGGGATCTAGCGACCAAGAGACCCAGTACTTC
once,TRBV11-3,NA,TRBJ2-1,CASSSRFEDPYNEQFF,TGTGCCAGCAGCTCCCGATTTGAGGACCCCTACAATGAGCAGTTCTTC
NA,TRBV29-1,TRBD1,TRBJ1-4,CSAGGGTGSEKLFF,TGCAGCGCCGGCGGCGGGACAGGGAGCGAAAAACTGTTTTTT
NA,TRBV27,NA,TRBJ2-5,CASSLTVEKETQYF,TGTGCCAGCAGTTTAACGGTTGAAAAAGAGACCCAGTACTTC
NA,TRBV9,TRBD2,TRBJ2-5,CASSPPSTSGGRETQYF,TGTGCCAGCAGCCCCCCGTCGACTAGCGGGGGGCGAGAGACCCAGTACTTC
NA,TRBV6-2/TRBV6-3,TRBD1,TRBJ1-2,CASTPGGTNYYGYTF,TGTGCCAGCACCCCAGGGGGGACCAACTACTATGGCTACACCTTC
NA,TRBV23-1,NA,TRBJ2-5,CASSQGLPGRGQETQYF,TGCGCCAGCAGTCAAGGGTTGCCAGGCAGGGGTCAAGAGACCCAGTACTTC
NA,TRBV2,TRBD1,TRBJ1-2,CASSLTGGGYGYTF,TGTGCCAGCAGTTTGACAGGGGGCGGATATGGCTACACCTTC
NA,TRBV7-3,TRBD1,TRBJ1-2,CASSPGQGGYTF,TGTGCCAGCAGCCCCGGACAGGGTGGCTACACCTTC
NA,TRBV5-6,TRBD2,TRBJ2-3,CASSYTGGALGTDTQYF,TGTGCCAGCAGCTACACGGGAGGCGCACTTGGCACAGATACGCAGTATTTT
once,TRBV5-4,NA,TRBJ2-3,CASSERTPGDTQYF,TGTGCCAGCAGCGAACGGACCCCGGGAGATACGCAGTATTTT
NA,TRBV7-3,NA,TRBJ2-3,CASSPGRHSTDTQYF,TGTGCCAGCAGCCCCGGACGGCACAGCACAGATACGCAGTATTTT
NA,TRBV11-3,NA,TRBJ1-4,CASSLRSGEKLFF,TGTGCCAGCAGCCTACGGAGCGGGGAAAAACTGTTTTTT
few,TRBV30,NA,TRBJ2-3,CAWSKVPPDTQYF,TGTGCCTGGAGCAAGGTCCCCCCAGATACGCAGTATTTT
NA,TRBV10-3,NA,TRBJ1-6,CANGEQNNSPLHF,TGTGCCAACGGGGAACAGAATAATTCACCCCTCCACTTT
NA,TRBV12-3/TRBV12-4,TRBD1,TRBJ1-1,CASRTGRNTEAFF,TGTGCCAGCAGGACAGGGAGGAACACTGAAGCTTTCTTT
NA,TRBV28,NA,TRBJ2-3,CASSFVTDRSDTQYF,TGTGCCAGCAGTTTCGTGACTGACAGATCAGATACGCAGTATTTT
NA,TRBV2,TRBD2,TRBJ2-1,CASSWSLAGGIEQFF,TGTGCCAGCAGTTGGTCGCTAGCGGGAGGAATTGAGCAGTTCTTC